These 18 T cell receptor beta chains originate from one sample sequenced in a study of blood T cell repertoires in COVID-19. The table came from immunoSEQ multiplex PCR; TCRdb's copy has only in-frame clones and leaves some out. The sample carries about 250,000 clones, approximately 89% recorded once. Sequenced: PBMCs or T cells enriched from blood (not recorded which). The receptor source for this set is a woman in her 40s who had been exposed to COVID-19.

The chain uses TRBV6-2 or TRBV6-3 and TRBJ2-7; D ambiguous. V gave up 3 bases and J gave up 0 bases, with 21 bases separating them. The V gene's germline CDR1 is MNHEY and CDR2 SVGEGT. This CDR3 is 18 amino acids long. Here the CDR3 DNA reads TGTGCCAGCAGTTATTCGCTCGTTAATGGCCCCAGCTCCTACGAGCAGTACTTC. It translates to CASSYSLVNGPSSYEQYF.

V gene TRBV7-8 combines with J gene TRBJ1-3; D not certain. Trimming removed 2 bases at V and 3 bases at J, with 11 bases between. Germline V gives CDR1 SGHVS, CDR2 FQNEAQ. The CDR3 covers 15 residues. In DNA form, the CDR3 reads TGTGCCAGCAGCTTATTTGGAGGTTTTGGAAACACCATATATTTT. Protein product: CASSLFGGFGNTIYF.

V gene TRBV18 combines with J gene TRBJ2-2; TRBD2 matches at 12 bases. CDR1 and CDR2 from the germline V gene are KGHSH and LQKENI. This CDR3 spans 18 amino acids. The V gene end was trimmed by 4 bases and the J gene end by 3 bases; junction bases not matched to a gene: 9. CDR3 DNA: TGTGCCAGCTCACTACGACTAGCGGGGGAGTTCGACACCGGGGAGCTGTTTTTT. It yields the protein CASSLRLAGEFDTGELFF. Based on the CDR3 plus reference TRBV18 and TRBJ2-2, the full variable domain is NAGVMQNPRHLVRRRGQEARLRCSPMKGHSHVYWYRQLPEEGLKFMVYLQKENIIDESGMPKERFSAEFPKEGPSILRIQQVVRGDSAAYFCASSLRLAGEFDTGELFFGEGSRLTVL.

The chain employs TRBV11-1 and TRBJ2-3, with D maybe TRBD2 (5 bases). V lost 5 bases, J lost 4 bases, and 13 bases lay in between. Germline CDR1 reads SGHAT; CDR2 reads FQDESV (reference sequence). CDR3 length: 14 residues. The CDR3: CASSQARGADTQYF. CDR3 nucleotide sequence: TGTGCCAGCAGCCAAGCCCGGGGAGCAGATACGCAGTATTTT. Full variable domain (remainder filled in from reference TRBV11-1 and TRBJ2-3): EAEVAQSPRYKITEKSQAVAFWCDPISGHATLYWYRQILGQGPELLVQFQDESVVDDSQLPKDRFSAERLKGVDSTLKIQPAELGDSAMYLCASSQARGADTQYFGPGTRLTVL.

The V and J genes are TRBV28 and TRBJ1-4; TRBD1 agrees at 8 bases. Per the germline V gene, CDR1 is MDHEN and CDR2 is SYDVKM. V shed 4 bases and J 8 bases; nucleotides not matched to a gene: 9. CDR3 length: 15 amino acids. The CDR3 region has the DNA TGTGCCAGCAGTTCGCCGGGACAGGTTGGGGAAAAACTGTTTTTT. Its translation: CASSSPGQVGEKLFF.

The chain combines TRBV18 with TRBJ1-2; the match to TRBD1 covers 8 bases. The CDR3 is made up of 16 amino acids. Germline V lookup: CDR1 KGHSH, CDR2 LQKENI. J lost 2 bases, V lost 2 bases, and 7 bases had no gene match. CDR3 DNA sequence: TGTGCCAGCTCACCAATTAGAGGACAGGGAAACTATGGCTACACCTTC. As protein: CASSPIRGQGNYGYTF.

This clone turned up a few times. The J gene is TRBJ1-1, the V gene TRBV6-1; no clear D. Looked up from germline, CDR1 is MNHNS and CDR2 is SASEGT. The CDR3 sequence is 14 residues long. V gave up 0 bases and J gave up 5 bases, with 10 bases separating them. CDR3: CASSEARLGTEAFF. CDR3 nucleotide sequence: TGTGCCAGCAGTGAAGCGCGCCTAGGAACTGAAGCTTTCTTT.

J is TRBJ1-2 and V is TRBV27; 7 bases are shared with TRBD1. J was trimmed by 1 base and V by 8 bases; bases with no gene match: 16. Germline V gene sequence: CDR1 MNHEY, CDR2 SMNVEV (reference sequence). This CDR3 is built from 17 residues. The CDR3 protein is CASGTSGTAKLNYGYTF. Here the CDR3 DNA reads TGTGCCAGCGGAACGTCCGGGACAGCAAAACTTAACTATGGCTACACCTTC.

Turning to this clone: One end of the junction fails to match germline, which may point to a read error. The CDR3 is CASSFRTGGQYNEQFF. The CDR3 region has the DNA TGTGCCAGCAGCTTCCGGACAGGGGGCCAGTACAATGAGCAGTTCTTC. The chain couples TRBV5-1 to TRBJ2-1; 11 nucleotides match TRBD1. The CDR3 is 16 residues long. Germline loops: CDR1 SGHRS, CDR2 YFSETQ.

The chain carries TRBV7-6 and TRBJ1-2, with unresolved D. The germline CDR1 and CDR2 sequences are SGHVS and FNYEAQ. The CDR3 extends over 15 amino acids. V was trimmed by 1 base and J by 8 bases, leaving 17 bases between them. CDR3 sequence reads: CASSLVVESAGGYTF. The CDR3 nucleotides read TGTGCCAGCAGCTTAGTCGTAGAGAGTGCGGGAGGCTACACCTTC. The complete variable domain, with remaining parts taken from reference TRBV7-6 and TRBJ1-2, reads GAGVSQSPRYKVTKRGQDVALRCDPISGHVSLYWYRQALGQGPEFLTYFNYEAQQDKSGLPNDRFSAERPEGSISTLTIQRTEQRDSAMYRCASSLVVESAGGYTFGSGTRLTVV.

The chain uses TRBV28 and TRBJ1-2; D gene uncertain. The CDR3 is made up of 16 amino acids. CDR1 MDHEN and CDR2 SYDVKM come from the germline V gene. The ends were cut back, 1 base at V and 3 bases at J, with 15 bases in the middle. The CDR3 sequence is CASSLSDGSIDYGYTF. CDR3 DNA sequence: TGTGCCAGCAGTTTATCGGACGGGAGCATAGACTATGGCTACACCTTC.

Here the CDR3 reads CASSSDRVRTEAFF. The DNA of the CDR3 is TGTGCCAGCAGCTCGGACAGGGTAAGGACTGAAGCTTTCTTT. V and J are TRBV6-5 and TRBJ1-1, with 8 bases aligning to TRBD1. This CDR3 contains 14 residues. The germline V gene encodes CDR1 MNHEY and CDR2 SVGAGI. V dropped 6 bases and J dropped 5; count of bases not matched to a gene: 8.

The genes are TRBV19 and TRBJ1-4, with 9 bases aligning to TRBD1. The germline gives CDR1 LNHDA, CDR2 SQIVND (reference sequence). After removal of 8 bases from V and 0 bases from J, the junction contained 10 bases not matched to a gene. This CDR3 has 17 residues. The CDR3 DNA reads as TGTGCCAGTTTACAGGGGGCTCTAGCTGCAACTAATGAAAAACTGTTTTTT. Encoded protein: CASLQGALAATNEKLFF. Full variable domain (missing parts from reference TRBV19 and TRBJ1-4): DGGITQSPKYLFRKEGQNVTLSCEQNLNHDAMYWYRQDPGQGLRLIYYSQIVNDFQKGDIAEGYSVSREKKESFPLTVTSAQKNPTAFYLCASLQGALAATNEKLFFGSGTQLSVL.

This chain connects TRBV18 to TRBJ2-7; the match to TRBD2 covers 14 bases. From germline, CDR1 is KGHSH and CDR2 LQKENI. The CDR3 is 16 amino acids. V shed 0 bases and J 5 bases; nucleotides not matched to a gene: 3. In DNA form, the CDR3 reads TGTGCCAGCTCACCACCTGGGACTAGCGGGGGTAACGAGCAGTACTTC. Protein product: CASSPPGTSGGNEQYF. Full variable domain (rest looked up from reference TRBV18 and TRBJ2-7): NAGVMQNPRHLVRRRGQEARLRCSPMKGHSHVYWYRQLPEEGLKFMVYLQKENIIDESGMPKERFSAEFPKEGPSILRIQQVVRGDSAAYFCASSPPGTSGGNEQYFGPGTRLTVT.

This clone was seen only a few times. The chain employs TRBV25-1 and TRBJ1-2, with TRBD1 as a possible D gene (5 bases). V was shortened by 3 bases and J by 0 bases, with 14 bases between the two germline ends. This CDR3 has 16 amino acids. Germline CDR1 is MGHDK and CDR2 is SYGVNS. The CDR3 is CASSDLTGASNYGYTF. The CDR3 nucleotides are TGTGCCAGCAGTGATCTAACAGGCGCCTCTAACTATGGCTACACCTTC.

The gene calls are TRBV11-2 and TRBJ1-1; TRBD1 aligns across 10 bases. CDR3 length: 12 residues. CDR1 is SGHAT and CDR2 is FQNNGV in the germline V gene. J gave up 10 bases and V 5 bases, and 4 bases lay outside the gene matches. The CDR3 spells CASSNDRGRAFF. The CDR3 DNA reads as TGTGCCAGCAGCAACGACAGGGGGCGAGCTTTCTTT.

This chain joins TRBV5-6 and TRBJ1-4; 8 nucleotides match TRBD1. Per the germline V gene, CDR1 is SGHDT and CDR2 is YYEEEE. CDR3 length: 18 residues. The trim removed 4 bases at V and 2 bases at J, leaving 13 bases unmatched. The CDR3 coding sequence is TGTGCCAGCAGCAGCAGGGGGCGCAATAGAAGGACTAATGAAAAACTGTTTTTT. As protein: CASSSRGRNRRTNEKLFF.

This chain connects TRBV7-3 to TRBJ1-2, with a tentative D call TRBD1 (5 bases). The CDR3 consists of 13 residues. Looked up from germline, CDR1 is SGHTA and CDR2 is FQGTGA. Trimming took 2 bases from V and 4 from J, leaving 8 bases between them. The CDR3 here is CASSLGQGYGYTF. CDR3 in DNA: TGTGCCAGCAGCTTAGGCCAGGGCTATGGCTACACCTTC.